The next 23 T cell receptor beta chains were all read from a single sample in a study of T-cell reconstitution after alpha-beta-depleted transplantation in children. The study, taken as a whole, reports: T cells produced anew were the main source of T-cell counts and diversity one year after transplant.

For TCRbeta, the library was prepared with unique molecular identifiers. TCRdb called the PCR reads again in MiXCR, with one record for every CDR3 protein. The sample lists approximately 300,000 distinct CDR3 sequences, 6.5% to 9% occurring once. No cognate antigen is known for these TCRs. The sequences come from peripheral blood, collected 360 days after TCRalphabeta/CD19-depleted stem cell transplant. These receptors were taken from a female patient younger than 10 who had a stem cell transplant for Fanconi anemia, so the T cells may come from the graft donor.

This clonotype was counted at least ten times. The chain combines TRBV29-1 with TRBJ2-2, with D perhaps matching TRBD1 or TRBD2 (5 bases each). Germline V gene lookup returns CDR1 SQVTM and CDR2 ANQGSEA. Trimming took off 6 bases at V and 3 bases at J, with 11 bases between the two ends. The CDR3 has 13 amino acids. CDR3 sequence (DNA): TGCAGCGTCGAGGGGCGCTACACCGGGGAGCTGTTTTTT. It specifies CSVEGRYTGELFF.

This clonotype appeared a few times. V is TRBV4-3 and J is TRBJ2-2, with TRBD1 matching over 10 bases. V trimming: 4 bases; J trimming: 0 bases; junction bases outside the gene matches: 14. This CDR3 region has 20 residues. Germline-derived CDR1 and CDR2 are LGHNA and YSLEER. The CDR3 loop is CASSPFPGQGMFANTGELFF. The CDR3 DNA reads as TGCGCCAGCAGCCCTTTCCCGGGACAGGGGATGTTCGCGAACACCGGGGAGCTGTTTTTT.

The chain combines TRBV18 with TRBJ1-5; 11 bases are shared with TRBD1. CDR1 KGHSH and CDR2 LQKENI come from the germline V gene. The V segment lost 6 bases and the J segment 0 bases; nucleotides outside the gene matches: 10. This CDR3 contains 18 residues. CDR3 loop: CASSPSRTGGLSNQPQHF. Written as DNA, the CDR3 is TGTGCCAGCTCGCCATCAAGGACAGGGGGCCTTAGCAATCAGCCCCAGCATTTT. Full variable domain (outside the CDR3, taken from reference TRBV18 and TRBJ1-5): NAGVMQNPRHLVRRRGQEARLRCSPMKGHSHVYWYRQLPEEGLKFMVYLQKENIIDESGMPKERFSAEFPKEGPSILRIQQVVRGDSAAYFCASSPSRTGGLSNQPQHFGDGTRLSIL.

This clonotype appeared a few times. This may be a read error: a much more frequent sequence differs by one nucleotide. The missing conserved phenylalanine or tryptophan at the end of this CDR3 makes a read error likely. This chain joins TRBV6-1 and TRBJ1-1, with TRBD1 as a possible D gene (5 bases). V was shortened by 6 bases and J by 1 base, with 15 bases between the two germline ends. CDR1 is MNHNS and CDR2 is SASEGT in the germline V gene. The CDR3 is 15 amino acids. The DNA for the CDR3 is TGTGCCAGCAGGGAAACGGGGAGGGGGAACACTGAAGCTTTCTGT. Amino acid sequence: CASRETGRGNTEAFC.

This clonotype was counted ten times or more. As DNA, the CDR3 is TGCGCCAGCATGCAGCCGGGTTGGGGATCTACGCAGTATTTT. Its translation is CASMQPGWGSTQYF. The chain carries TRBV5-1 and TRBJ2-3; no clear D. CDR3 size: 14 residues. With 6 bases removed from V and 8 bases from J, the gap between germline ends came to 19 bases. The germline V gene has CDR1 SGHRS and CDR2 YFSETQ.

This clonotype was observed a few times. V is TRBV7-6 and J is TRBJ2-2; TRBD2 aligns across 12 bases. The CDR3 has 19 residues. CDR1 SGHVS and CDR2 FNYEAQ come from the germline V gene. The V gene end was trimmed by 2 bases and the J gene end by 2 bases; junction bases not matched to a gene: 9. The CDR3 reads CASSLRLAGGPGNTGELFF. The DNA for the CDR3 is TGTGCCAGCAGCTTACGCCTAGCGGGAGGGCCGGGAAACACCGGGGAGCTGTTTTTT.

Many counts were recorded for this clonotype. The DNA for the CDR3 is TGCAGTGCTAGAGATGACCAGGGGAATCAGCCCCAGCATTTT. This translates into CSARDDQGNQPQHF. The genes are TRBV20-1 and TRBJ1-5, with a possible D match to TRBD1 (6 bases). V gave up 0 bases and J gave up 4 bases, with 10 bases separating them. This CDR3 region has 14 residues. The germline gives CDR1 DFQATT, CDR2 SNEGSKA (reference sequence).

This clonotype was detected many times. J is TRBJ2-3 and V is TRBV15; 9 nucleotides match TRBD1. Germline V gene data show CDR1 as LNHNV and CDR2 as YYDKDF (reference sequence). Unmatched junction bases numbered 9, after V lost 0 bases and J lost 5 bases. The CDR3 runs to 17 residues. CDR3 sequence (DNA): TGTGCCACCAGCAGAGATAAGGGACAGGGTGGGAGAGATACGCAGTATTTT. Amino acids: CATSRDKGQGGRDTQYF.

This clonotype was counted at least ten times. The rearrangement uses TRBV4-1 and TRBJ1-2; D ambiguous. From germline, CDR1 is MGHRA and CDR2 YSYEKL. CDR3 length equals 14 residues. V shed 2 bases and J shed 2 bases, with 9 bases lying between them. CDR3 residues: CASSQPGNNYGYTF. The CDR3 DNA reads as TGCGCCAGCAGCCAACCCGGGAACAACTATGGCTACACCTTC.

V and J are TRBV20-1 and TRBJ1-5; tentative D call: TRBD1 (5 bases). Germline loops: CDR1 DFQATT, CDR2 SNEGSKA (reference sequence). V was trimmed by 4 bases and J by 5 bases, leaving 15 bases between them. The length of the CDR3 is 14 residues. CDR3 in amino acids: CSATPGGPDQPQHF. The CDR3 nucleotides read TGCAGTGCTACCCCCGGGGGTCCAGATCAGCCCCAGCATTTT.

V and J are TRBV7-9 and TRBJ1-3; D uncertain. The V gene lost 5 bases and the J gene lost 1 base, with 12 bases spanning the gap. The CDR3 is 15 amino acids. Per the germline V gene, CDR1 is SEHNR and CDR2 is FQNEAQ (reference sequence). The CDR3 reads CASSPAGGSGNTIYF. CDR3 nucleotide sequence: TGTGCCAGCAGCCCGGCGGGCGGGTCTGGAAACACCATATATTTT.

This clonotype came up many times. The V gene is TRBV5-1, the J gene TRBJ2-1, with 7 bases identical to TRBD2. The CDR3 has 16 amino acids. V was pared by 0 bases and J by 2 bases, with 5 bases of the junction left unmatched. Germline values: CDR1 SGHRS, CDR2 YFSETQ. The CDR3 sequence is CASSLGMLAAYNEQFF. CDR3 nucleotide sequence: TGCGCCAGCAGCTTGGGTATGCTAGCGGCCTACAATGAGCAGTTCTTC.

This clonotype was observed a handful of times. The J gene is TRBJ2-5, the V gene TRBV6-5; TRBD2 is a possible D gene (5 bases). Germline V CDR1 and CDR2: MNHEY, SVGAGI. The V end was cut by 8 bases, the J end by 3 bases, with 7 bases between. This CDR3 has 11 amino acids. The CDR3 loop is CASSGEETQYF. The CDR3 bases are TGTGCCAGCTCCGGGGAAGAGACCCAGTACTTC.

This chain connects TRBV7-9 to TRBJ1-2; 7 bases align to TRBD1. The CDR3 is 17 residues long. Trimming cost V 5 bases and J 4 bases; bases outside gene matches: 16. Looked up from germline, CDR1 is SEHNR and CDR2 is FQNEAQ (reference sequence). CDR3 sequence (DNA): TGTGCCAGCAGCCCGGACAGGTCCTTCCCCCAATCCTATGGCTACACCTTC. Translated: CASSPDRSFPQSYGYTF.

The table lists this clonotype with many counts. V gene TRBV7-8 combines with J gene TRBJ2-5; no reliable D call. The length of the CDR3 is 14 residues. V lost 1 base, J lost 3 bases, and 9 bases lay in between. Germline-derived CDR1 and CDR2 are SGHVS and FQNEAQ. For the CDR3, the DNA is TGTGCCAGCAGCTTAGTGAGCCCCAAAGAGACCCAGTACTTC. The encoded protein is CASSLVSPKETQYF.

This clonotype was observed a few times. This sequence joins TRBV27 and TRBJ1-2; tentatively, D is TRBD1 (6 bases). The CDR3 sequence is 13 residues long. Germline V gene lookup returns CDR1 MNHEY and CDR2 SMNVEV (reference sequence). V lost 5 bases and J 10 bases, leaving 17 bases between the germline ends. CDR3 sequence (DNA): TGTGCCAGCAGTCCACGACAGGTCCCGACCTACACCTTC. Translated: CASSPRQVPTYTF.

Many counts were recorded for this clonotype. The rearrangement uses TRBV12-3 or TRBV12-4 and TRBJ1-3, with D perhaps matching TRBD1 (6 bases). With 4 bases removed from V and 3 bases from J, the gap between germline ends came to 19 bases. The CDR3 extends over 17 amino acids. The CDR3 sequence is CASSYEGTRGFGNTIYF. CDR3 bases: TGTGCCAGCAGTTACGAGGGGACACGGGGCTTTGGAAACACCATATATTTT.

This clonotype was detected a few times. The rearrangement joins TRBV5-1 to TRBJ2-2, with D perhaps matching TRBD1 (6 bases). The CDR3 totals 16 residues. Germline V CDR1 and CDR2: SGHRS, YFSETQ. Trimming cost V 4 bases and J 1 base, with 14 bases left between them. CDR3 loop: CASSRPGQRNTGELFF. The CDR3 DNA is TGCGCCAGCAGCCGGCCGGGACAAAGGAACACCGGGGAGCTGTTTTTT.

This clonotype was recorded a few times. This rearrangement joins TRBV14 to TRBJ1-2, with D possibly TRBD1 on 5 matching bases. Trimming pared 4 bases from V and 5 bases from J, leaving 11 bases between. The CDR3 consists of 13 residues. Per germline, CDR1 SGHDN and CDR2 FVKESK. Written as DNA, the CDR3 is TGTGCCAGCAGCCCCGACAGTGTTTATGGCTACACCTTC. Amino acids: CASSPDSVYGYTF.

This clonotype was detected a few times. The chain is built from TRBV7-9 and TRBJ2-7; 12 nucleotides line up with TRBD1. The CDR3 length is 14 residues. CDR1 is SEHNR, CDR2 FQNEAQ, per germline (reference sequence). After removal of 5 bases from V and 6 bases from J, the junction contained 5 bases not matched to a gene. The CDR3 region is CASSRSGQGAEQYF. In DNA, the CDR3 is TGTGCCAGCAGCCGCTCGGGACAGGGGGCCGAGCAGTACTTC.

This clonotype has ten or more counts. This rearrangement joins TRBV5-1 to TRBJ2-5; TRBD1 aligns across 9 bases. The germline CDR1 and CDR2 sequences are SGHRS and YFSETQ. V shed 1 base and J 5 bases; nucleotides not matched to a gene: 6. The CDR3 runs to 15 residues. Here the CDR3 reads CASSLWDRDEETQYF. The CDR3, as DNA: TGCGCCAGCAGCTTGTGGGACAGGGATGAGGAGACCCAGTACTTC.

This chain connects TRBV2 to TRBJ1-5; possible D gene TRBD1, 5 bases. Trimming left V 3 bases short and J 4 bases short, with 7 bases between. Germline V gene sequence: CDR1 SNHLY, CDR2 FYNNEI. There are 13 residues in the CDR3. CDR3 DNA sequence: TGTGCCAGCAGTGACGGGGGAAATCAGCCCCAGCATTTT. It encodes CASSDGGNQPQHF.

This clonotype was seen only a few times. The chain uses TRBV18 and TRBJ1-4, with unresolved D. Germline V lookup: CDR1 KGHSH, CDR2 LQKENI. The CDR3 runs to 13 residues. Deletions cut 8 bases from V and 14 bases from J, with 21 bases between. The CDR3 nucleotides are TGTGCCAGCCCCACAAAGTATCCGGTAGTGCTGTTTTTT. This translates into CASPTKYPVVLFF. The full variable domain, rest sourced from reference TRBV18 and TRBJ1-4, is NAGVMQNPRHLVRRRGQEARLRCSPMKGHSHVYWYRQLPEEGLKFMVYLQKENIIDESGMPKERFSAEFPKEGPSILRIQQVVRGDSAAYFCASPTKYPVVLFFGSGTQLSVL.